The next 24 T cell receptor beta chains were all read from a single sample in a study of blood T cell repertoires in COVID-19. Some clones are missing from TCRdb's copy, which holds only in-frame ones; the method was immunoSEQ multiplex PCR. The sample contains 250,000 to 350,000 clones, about 89% of which appear only once. The sequenced sample consisted of peripheral blood. These receptors all come from a woman in her thirties or forties who had recovered from COVID-19.

The gene calls are TRBV5-4 and TRBJ2-5; D possibly corresponds to TRBD1 (5 bases). CDR1 SGHNT and CDR2 YYREEE come from the germline V gene (reference sequence). V lost 2 bases to trimming and J lost 1 base, with 12 bases between them. This CDR3 is 15 amino acids long. This chain's CDR3 is CASSFSGQGQETQYF. CDR3 nucleotides: TGTGCCAGCAGCTTCTCTGGCCAGGGCCAAGAGACCCAGTACTTC.

This clone appeared once. CDR3 in amino acids: CASSLSGTGTGGNYGYTF. In DNA form, the CDR3 reads TGTGCCAGCAGTTTATCGGGAACCGGGACAGGGGGCAATTATGGCTACACCTTC. The chain has TRBV27 and TRBJ1-2, with TRBD1 identical over 12 bases. V shed 0 bases, J shed 5 bases, and the junction held 10 bases outside the gene matches. The CDR3 sequence is 18 residues long. The germline CDR1 and CDR2 sequences are MNHEY and SMNVEV (reference sequence).

This sequence joins TRBV3-1 (or the pseudogene TRBV3-2) and TRBJ2-3, with 11 bases lining up with TRBD2. The CDR3 is 17 amino acids. Trimming took 4 bases from V and 7 from J; bases not matched to a gene: 13. CDR1 and CDR2 (germline): LGHDT, YNNKEL (reference sequence). The CDR3 spells CASSPPRYSGRAHTQYF. Written as DNA, the CDR3 is TGTGCCAGCAGCCCGCCCCGTTATAGCGGGAGGGCCCATACGCAGTATTTT.

V is TRBV5-4 and J is TRBJ1-4; TRBD1 aligns across 7 bases. Germline-derived CDR1 and CDR2 are SGHNT and YYREEE (reference sequence). This CDR3 contains 14 residues. V lost 5 bases to trimming and J lost 4 bases; unmatched junction nucleotides: 5. As DNA, the CDR3 is TGTGCCAGCAGTACCGGGACAGATAATGAAAAACTGTTTTTT. Residues: CASSTGTDNEKLFF.

The rearrangement uses TRBV3-1 (or the pseudogene TRBV3-2) and TRBJ2-1; 13 positions match TRBD2. Germline-derived CDR1 and CDR2 are LGHDT and YNNKEL (reference sequence). The trim removed 5 bases at V and 15 bases at J, leaving 10 bases unmatched. The CDR3 length is 14 residues. CDR3 bases: TGTGCCAGCAGCTCTCGGACTAGCGGGAGCGCTTTGTTCTTC. It yields the protein CASSSRTSGSALFF.

The rearrangement uses TRBV2 and TRBJ2-2; D perhaps matches TRBD2 (6 bases). Germline-derived CDR1 and CDR2 are SNHLY and FYNNEI. V was shortened by 5 bases and J by 3 bases, with 16 bases between the two germline ends. This CDR3 comprises 16 residues. This CDR3 is CASSPPSADYTGELFF. CDR3 bases: TGTGCCAGCAGTCCCCCTAGCGCGGACTACACCGGGGAGCTGTTTTTT.

This clone was counted between two and nine times. The chain recombines TRBV11-3 with TRBJ2-3, with 7 bases lining up with TRBD2. From germline, CDR1 is SGHNT and CDR2 YENEEA. This CDR3 is built from 15 residues. With V trimmed by 4 bases and J by 4 bases, 8 bases remained unmatched. This CDR3 reads CASSSGLGTADTQYF. In nucleotides, the CDR3 is TGTGCCAGCAGCTCTGGACTAGGAACCGCAGATACGCAGTATTTT.

The V gene is TRBV2, the J gene TRBJ1-1; the D gene is possibly TRBD1 (6 bases). V lost 11 bases to trimming and J lost 5 bases, with 18 bases between them. This CDR3 has 13 amino acids. The germline CDR1 and CDR2 sequences are SNHLY and FYNNEI. In DNA, the CDR3 is TGTGCCCCGACCCCTCAGGGGCAAACTGAAGCTTTCTTT. Translated: CAPTPQGQTEAFF.

The gene calls are TRBV4-2 and TRBJ2-2; the match to TRBD1 covers 10 bases. This CDR3 comprises 17 residues. J lost 1 base, V lost 0 bases, and 2 bases had no gene match. Germline V lookup: CDR1 LGHNA, CDR2 YNFKEQ. The CDR3 coding sequence is TGTGCCAGCAGCCAAGAAGGGACAGGGGTGAACACCGGGGAGCTGTTTTTT. Amino acids: CASSQEGTGVNTGELFF.

The chain couples TRBV5-1 to TRBJ1-1; 10 bases match TRBD1. The CDR3 length is 13 residues. After removal of 3 bases from V and 5 bases from J, the junction contained 1 base not matched to a gene. From germline, CDR1 is SGHRS and CDR2 YFSETQ. In DNA form, the CDR3 reads TGCGCCAGCAGCTCGGACAGGGGGACTGAAGCTTTCTTT. Translating gives CASSSDRGTEAFF.

V usage is TRBV25-1 and J usage is TRBJ2-2, with 8 positions matching TRBD1. This CDR3 has 15 amino acids. Germline values: CDR1 MGHDK, CDR2 SYGVNS. The V segment lost 4 bases and the J segment 0 bases; nucleotides outside the gene matches: 1. The CDR3 region is CASSGGQANTGELFF. The CDR3 region has the DNA TGTGCCAGCAGTGGGGGACAGGCGAACACCGGGGAGCTGTTTTTT.

The genes are TRBV10-2 and TRBJ2-1, with 14 bases aligning to TRBD2. Trimming took 7 bases from V and 0 from J; bases not matched to a gene: 2. This CDR3 region has 16 residues. Germline CDR1 reads WSHSY; CDR2 reads SAAADI. This chain's CDR3 is CASTGTSGSSYNEQFF. CDR3 in DNA: TGCGCCAGCACCGGGACTAGCGGGAGCTCCTACAATGAGCAGTTCTTC.

The chain employs TRBV3-1 (or the pseudogene TRBV3-2) and TRBJ2-1; 14 bases align to TRBD2. The CDR3 covers 14 residues. V lost 5 bases, J lost 9 bases, and 3 bases stayed unmatched. Germline V CDR1 and CDR2: LGHDT, YNNKEL (reference sequence). The CDR3: CASSYGTSGSEQFF. Written as DNA, the CDR3 is TGTGCCAGCAGCTACGGGACTAGCGGGAGTGAGCAGTTCTTC.

The chain employs TRBV5-1 and TRBJ2-2; D is ambiguous. The V gene's germline CDR1 is SGHRS and CDR2 YFSETQ. The V gene lost 0 bases and the J gene lost 3 bases, with 6 bases spanning the gap. The CDR3 totals 14 residues. The CDR3 sequence: CASSLGRDTGELFF. For the CDR3, the DNA is TGCGCCAGCAGCTTGGGTCGCGACACCGGGGAGCTGTTTTTT.

V usage is TRBV11-2 and J usage is TRBJ2-5, with TRBD2 matching 8 bases. V was pared by 2 bases and J by 4 bases, with 3 bases of the junction left unmatched. This CDR3 has 14 residues. Germline CDR1 reads SGHAT; CDR2 reads FQNNGV. CDR3 DNA: TGTGCCAGCAGCTTAACTAGCGGCGCAGAGACCCAGTACTTC. Its translation is CASSLTSGAETQYF.

Written as DNA, the CDR3 is TGTGCCACAATCGCCGGACACACAGATACGCAGTATTTT. Its translation is CATIAGHTDTQYF. The chain uses TRBV10-3 and TRBJ2-3, with D perhaps TRBD1 (5 bases). V was trimmed by 10 bases and J by 2 bases, leaving 13 bases between them. The germline CDR1 and CDR2 sequences are ENHRY and SYGVKD. The CDR3 loop spans 13 amino acids.

This chain links TRBV30 with TRBJ2-5; TRBD2 matches at 10 bases. The V gene's germline CDR1 is GTSNPN and CDR2 SVGIG (reference sequence). The CDR3 totals 14 residues. The V segment lost 4 bases and the J segment 5 bases; nucleotides outside the gene matches: 7. In nucleotides, the CDR3 is TGTGCCTGGACCAGCGGGAGGGCCCGGGAGACCCAGTACTTC. It yields the protein CAWTSGRARETQYF.

Of note for this clone: The sample contains more than one DNA sequence encoding this CDR3. V and J are TRBV12-3 or TRBV12-4 and TRBJ2-7; D not resolved. This CDR3 region has 11 residues. Trimming stripped 3 bases from V and 2 bases from J, with 2 bases between. Here the CDR3 reads CASSFTYEQYF. The CDR3 DNA sequence: TGTGCCAGCAGTTTTACCTACGAGCAGTACTTC.

The CDR3 reads CASSPAGDEKLFF. For the CDR3, the DNA is TGTGCCAGCTCACCGGCGGGGGATGAAAAACTGTTTTTT. The V and J genes are TRBV18 and TRBJ1-4; D may be TRBD1 (5 bases). The CDR3 has 13 residues. Per the germline V gene, CDR1 is KGHSH and CDR2 is LQKENI. V was clipped by 3 bases and J by 6 bases, with 8 bases between them. Based on the CDR3 plus reference TRBV18 and TRBJ1-4, the full variable domain is NAGVMQNPRHLVRRRGQEARLRCSPMKGHSHVYWYRQLPEEGLKFMVYLQKENIIDESGMPKERFSAEFPKEGPSILRIQQVVRGDSAAYFCASSPAGDEKLFFGSGTQLSVL.

The chain has TRBV11-2 and TRBJ2-7; D is ambiguous. V was trimmed by 2 bases and J by 0 bases, leaving 11 bases between them. The CDR3 runs to 15 residues. Germline CDR1 is SGHAT and CDR2 is FQNNGV. CDR3 sequence (DNA): TGTGCCAGCAGCTTATCCCCGCTGAGCTCCTACGAGCAGTACTTC. Its protein is CASSLSPLSSYEQYF.

This CDR3 is CASSEYDREVQPQHF. The CDR3 DNA is TGTGCCAGCAGTGAATATGACAGAGAGGTTCAGCCCCAGCATTTT. The V gene is TRBV6-1, the J gene TRBJ1-5; possible D gene TRBD1, 5 bases. Germline V gives CDR1 MNHNS, CDR2 SASEGT. This CDR3 comprises 15 residues. V gave up 2 bases and J gave up 6 bases, with 14 bases separating them.

The chain links TRBV10-3 to TRBJ1-3; D is uncertain. Germline CDR1 is ENHRY and CDR2 is SYGVKD. This CDR3 contains 13 residues. Between the trimmed V and J ends, which lost 6 bases and 4 bases, there was a span of 10 bases. The CDR3: CAISKETGNTIYF. CDR3 in DNA: TGTGCCATCAGCAAGGAGACGGGAAACACCATATATTTT.

The chain uses TRBV16 and TRBJ1-6, with TRBD1 as a possible D gene (6 bases). The V and J ends lost 4 bases and 0 bases respectively, with 13 bases between them. This CDR3 is 17 amino acids long. Germline CDR1 is KGHSY and CDR2 is FQNENV. The CDR3 loop reads CASSRSGTSSYNSPLHF. The CDR3 nucleotides are TGTGCCAGCAGCCGCTCCGGGACAAGCTCCTATAATTCACCCCTCCACTTT.

This clone was seen once. The chain is built from TRBV5-1 and TRBJ2-1, with 9 bases fitting TRBD1. V dropped 2 bases and J dropped 4; count of bases not matched to a gene: 4. This CDR3 has 15 residues. Looked up from germline, CDR1 is SGHRS and CDR2 is YFSETQ. CDR3 DNA: TGCGCCAGCAGCTTTGGACAGGGGAAATACAATGAGCAGTTCTTC. Translating gives CASSFGQGKYNEQFF.